A single sample gave rise to the 32 T cell receptor beta chains below, sequenced in a study of OX40 agonist ivuxolimab in advanced cancers. Library generation was performed with the immunoSEQ multiplex PCR assay. TCRdb obtained this table from immuneACCESS and retained in-frame rearrangements with V and J assigned. These tables miss some clones; where compared with another copy, unresolved V genes account for less than half of the shortfall, and the remainder is unexplained. Recorded for this sample are fewer than 25,000 clones; roughly 80% of them occurred a single time. The ten most abundant clones make up 16% of the sample. The material was CD4+ or CD8+ T cells sorted from blood, obtained in a trial of the OX40 agonist ivuxolimab. These receptors were taken from an adult with an advanced solid tumor such as melanoma, head and neck, liver or kidney cancer.

The rearrangement uses TRBV5-6 and TRBJ1-1; D ambiguous. Deletions cut 0 bases from V and 5 bases from J, with 5 bases between. Germline CDR1 reads SGHDT; CDR2 reads YYEEEE. This CDR3 contains 12 residues. The CDR3 here is CASSLVGTEAFF. The CDR3 DNA reads TGTGCCAGCAGCTTGGTGGGGACTGAAGCTTTCTTT.

The rearrangement uses TRBV7-2 and TRBJ1-2, with a possible D match to TRBD1 (6 bases). Germline V gives CDR1 SGHTA, CDR2 FQGNSA. V lost 3 bases, J lost 8 bases, and 13 bases lay in between. The CDR3 loop spans 13 amino acids. The CDR3 reads CASSFKGGTGYTF. CDR3 DNA: TGTGCCAGCAGCTTTAAGGGGGGAACGGGCTACACCTTC.

This sequence joins TRBV9 and TRBJ1-1, with 7 bases matching TRBD1. This CDR3 spans 14 amino acids. Germline lookup yields CDR1 SGDLS and CDR2 YYNGEE. The J segment lost 5 bases and the V segment lost 4 bases, leaving 8 bases of the junction unmatched. CDR3 sequence reads: CASSTHRGGTEAFF. The CDR3 nucleotides read TGTGCCAGCAGCACACACAGGGGAGGGACTGAAGCTTTCTTT.

The chain employs TRBV7-2 and TRBJ2-7; TRBD2 agrees at 9 bases. V trimming: 7 bases; J trimming: 7 bases; junction bases outside the gene matches: 14. The length of the CDR3 is 15 residues. Germline assignment: CDR1 SGHTA and CDR2 FQGNSA. The CDR3 loop reads CASTPGAAGGREQYF. The CDR3 DNA reads TGTGCCAGCACCCCAGGCGCAGCGGGAGGACGGGAGCAGTACTTC.

This clone was counted once. The genes are TRBV4-2 and TRBJ1-4; D unresolved. CDR3 size: 14 residues. The germline V gene has CDR1 LGHNA and CDR2 YNFKEQ. V gave up 5 bases and J gave up 2 bases, with 9 bases separating them. CDR3: CASSLRRTNEKLFF. The CDR3 DNA reads TGTGCCAGCAGCTTGAGGAGGACTAATGAAAAACTGTTTTTT.

J is TRBJ1-4 and V is TRBV28; 8 bases are a match to TRBD1. The CDR3 sequence is 14 residues long. Per germline, CDR1 MDHEN and CDR2 SYDVKM. The ends lost 4 bases at V and 7 bases at J; junction bases unmatched: 5. The CDR3 DNA reads as TGTGCCAGCAGTTCTCAGGGGGCGAGTGAAAAACTGTTTTTT. Translating it yields CASSSQGASEKLFF.

The rearrangement links TRBV5-6 to TRBJ2-1; possible D gene TRBD1, 7 bases. The CDR3 length is 15 residues. Trimming took 4 bases from V and 4 from J, leaving 15 bases between them. Germline CDR1 is SGHDT and CDR2 is YYEEEE. CDR3 sequence reads: CASSTPGGLYNEQFF. In nucleotides, the CDR3 is TGTGCCAGCAGCACGCCAGGGGGGTTATACAATGAGCAGTTCTTC.

The chain combines TRBV5-4 with TRBJ1-4; D unresolved. The CDR3 contains 16 residues. V was shortened by 4 bases and J by 2 bases, with 15 bases between the two germline ends. The germline gives CDR1 SGHNT, CDR2 YYREEE (reference sequence). The CDR3 is CASSPGSMGTNEKLFF. The CDR3 nucleotides read TGTGCCAGCAGCCCGGGGAGCATGGGGACTAATGAAAAACTGTTTTTT.

The chain recombines TRBV9 with TRBJ2-5; 8 bases fit TRBD1. The CDR3 has 14 amino acids. The germline V gene has CDR1 SGDLS and CDR2 YYNGEE. V gave up 0 bases and J gave up 11 bases; unmatched junction bases: 9. The CDR3 DNA follows: TGTGCCAGCAGCGTAGGACAGGGGTTGGGTGAGCAGTACTTC. Translating it yields CASSVGQGLGEQYF.

The rearrangement uses TRBV11-1 and TRBJ2-1; D gene ambiguous. CDR1 and CDR2 from the germline V gene are SGHAT and FQDESV (reference sequence). V dropped 2 bases and J dropped 0 bases, with 8 bases sitting between them. The CDR3 is 15 amino acids. The CDR3 loop reads CASSLRFDSYNEQFF. DNA of the CDR3: TGTGCCAGCAGCTTAAGGTTTGACTCCTACAATGAGCAGTTCTTC.

The chain has TRBV6-1 and TRBJ1-1; TRBD1 matches 8 bases. CDR3 length: 12 residues. With 2 bases clipped from V and 10 bases from J, the junction kept 3 bases outside the gene matches. Germline assignment: CDR1 MNHNS and CDR2 SASEGT. This CDR3 reads CASSELTGGAFF. The CDR3 nucleotides read TGTGCCAGCAGTGAATTAACAGGGGGAGCTTTCTTT.

The chain couples TRBV15 to TRBJ2-3; D possibly corresponds to TRBD1 (6 bases). Trimming cost V 3 bases and J 1 base, with 14 bases left between them. Germline assignment: CDR1 LNHNV and CDR2 YYDKDF (reference sequence). This CDR3 has 16 amino acids. The CDR3 coding sequence is TGTGCCACCAGCAGGAAGCGACAGGCTGGCACAGATACGCAGTATTTT. Translation: CATSRKRQAGTDTQYF.

The chain links TRBV5-8 to TRBJ1-5; perhaps TRBD1 as D (5 bases). V lost 0 bases and J 5 bases, leaving 9 bases between the germline ends. The length of the CDR3 is 14 residues. Germline assignment: CDR1 SGHTS and CDR2 YDEGEE. The CDR3 DNA follows: TGTGCCAGCAGCTTGGAGGGGAGTTATCAGCCCCAGCATTTT. Amino acids: CASSLEGSYQPQHF.

A single count supports this clone. V usage is TRBV6-5 and J usage is TRBJ1-5; TRBD1 agrees at 8 bases. Losses at the gene ends were 6 bases for V and 2 bases for J; bases not matched to a gene: 6. Germline CDR1 and CDR2: MNHEY and SVGAGI. The CDR3 is 15 amino acids. CDR3 region: CASSQTGDRNQPQHF. DNA for the CDR3: TGTGCCAGCAGCCAGACAGGGGATCGCAATCAGCCCCAGCATTTT.

The V call is TRBV5-6, the J call TRBJ1-1; perhaps TRBD1 as D (5 bases). This CDR3 region has 15 residues. Trimming took 1 base from V and 1 from J, leaving 11 bases between them. Germline V lookup: CDR1 SGHDT, CDR2 YYEEEE. The CDR3 region is CASSLYGRGNTEAFF. The CDR3 DNA reads TGTGCCAGCAGCTTGTACGGGAGGGGGAACACTGAAGCTTTCTTT. Full variable domain (rest looked up from reference TRBV5-6 and TRBJ1-1): DAGVTQSPTHLIKTRGQQVTLRCSPKSGHDTVSWYQQALGQGPQFIFQYYEEEERQRGNFPDRFSGHQFPNYSSELNVNALLLGDSALYLCASSLYGRGNTEAFFGQGTRLTVV.

Details on this clone: Relative to the germline gene, one junction end is altered; a read error may explain this. The chain is built from TRBV6-1 and TRBJ1-4; D not certain. Germline CDR1 reads MNHNS; CDR2 reads SASEGT. This CDR3 is 12 amino acids long. CDR3 sequence reads: CAISDRGEKLFF. CDR3 sequence (DNA): TGTGCCATCAGTGACCGAGGAGAAAAACTGTTTTTT.

V and J are TRBV6-4 and TRBJ2-3; D uncertain. Trimming shortened V by 2 bases and J by 2 bases, and 5 bases separated the two germline ends. The germline V gene has CDR1 MRHNA and CDR2 SNTAGT. This CDR3 is built from 13 residues. The CDR3 region is CASSDTNTDTQYF. As DNA, the CDR3 is TGTGCCAGCAGTGACACAAACACAGATACGCAGTATTTT.

Points on this clone: It is likely a read error: a sequence one base away is far more abundant. This chain links TRBV7-6 with TRBJ1-2, with 8 bases aligning to TRBD1. The CDR3 is 14 residues long. Germline V gene lookup returns CDR1 SGHVS and CDR2 FNYEAQ. J gave up 6 bases and V 3 bases, and 6 bases lay outside the gene matches. DNA for the CDR3: TGTGCCAGCAGCTTTGGGACAGGCTCTAATGGCTACACCTTC. Its translation is CASSFGTGSNGYTF. Looking up the rest from reference TRBV7-6 and TRBJ1-2 gives the full variable domain: GAGVSQSPRYKVTKRGQDVALRCDPISGHVSLYWYRQALGQGPEFLTYFNYEAQQDKSGLPNDRFSAERPEGSISTLTIQRTEQRDSAMYRCASSFGTGSNGYTFGSGTRLTVV.

The chain couples TRBV4-2 to TRBJ2-1, with D hard to call. Deletions cut 0 bases from V and 5 bases from J, with 17 bases between. CDR1 and CDR2 (germline): LGHNA, YNFKEQ. This CDR3 is built from 17 residues. In DNA form, the CDR3 reads TGTGCCAGCAGCCAAGATGGAACAAGAATAGCTGACAATGAGCAGTTCTTC. It encodes CASSQDGTRIADNEQFF.

This clone was seen just once. V usage is TRBV19 and J usage is TRBJ2-1; 8 positions match TRBD2. The CDR3 loop spans 17 amino acids. In germline, CDR1 is LNHDA, CDR2 SQIVND (reference sequence). V was pared by 3 bases and J by 0 bases, with 7 bases of the junction left unmatched. CDR3 loop: CASSMGSGISSYNEQFF. DNA of the CDR3: TGTGCCAGTAGTATGGGTAGCGGGATAAGCTCCTACAATGAGCAGTTCTTC.

The CDR3, as DNA: TGTGCCAGCAGCTGTAAAGATACTCGCGGGACAGCGAATGTATCTTCCCACACCTTC. Translation gives CASSCKDTRGTANVSSHTF. The chain has TRBV12-1 and TRBJ1-2; the D call TRBD1 from the table was never checked on the DNA. TRBV12-1 represents a pseudogene. This CDR3 has 19 amino acids.

The chain carries TRBV4-2 and TRBJ2-7, with D hard to call. Between the trimmed V and J ends, which lost 0 bases and 4 bases, there was a span of 10 bases. The CDR3 runs to 14 residues. Germline-derived CDR1 and CDR2 are LGHNA and YNFKEQ. The CDR3 loop reads CASSQEDGAYEQYF. The CDR3 DNA sequence: TGTGCCAGCAGCCAAGAAGATGGAGCTTACGAGCAGTACTTC.

This chain connects TRBV9 to TRBJ1-2; no clear D. V lost 4 bases to trimming and J lost 5 bases, with 15 bases between them. This CDR3 contains 14 residues. Germline V gene data show CDR1 as SGDLS and CDR2 as YYNGEE. The CDR3 loop reads CASSSRGGTYGYTF. CDR3 coding DNA: TGTGCCAGCAGCTCCCGAGGCGGAACATATGGCTACACCTTC. The full variable domain, completed using reference TRBV9 and TRBJ1-2, is DSGVTQTPKHLITATGQRVTLRCSPRSGDLSVYWYQQSLDQGLQFLIQYYNGEERAKGNILERFSAQQFPDLHSELNLSSLELGDSALYFCASSSRGGTYGYTFGSGTRLTVV.

The chain recombines TRBV5-1 with TRBJ2-2; 10 positions agree with TRBD1. The V gene end was trimmed by 4 bases and the J gene end by 5 bases; junction bases not matched to a gene: 5. The germline V gene encodes CDR1 SGHRS and CDR2 YFSETQ. The CDR3 has 15 amino acids. This chain's CDR3 is CASSVTGGGTGELFF. CDR3 bases: TGCGCCAGCAGCGTGACAGGGGGCGGGACCGGGGAGCTGTTTTTT.

The chain uses TRBV19 and TRBJ1-5; D gene uncertain. The CDR3 covers 13 residues. The V gene's germline CDR1 is LNHDA and CDR2 SQIVND (reference sequence). V lost 7 bases to trimming and J lost 6 bases, with 13 bases between them. CDR3 protein: CASNRDPGQPQHF. The DNA of the CDR3 is TGTGCCAGTAATCGAGACCCTGGTCAGCCCCAGCATTTT.

Only one count was recorded for this clone. The V and J genes are TRBV7-3 and TRBJ2-5, with TRBD1 matching over 7 bases. The CDR3 consists of 14 residues. V shed 3 bases, J shed 9 bases, and the junction held 10 bases outside the gene matches. Per the germline V gene, CDR1 is SGHTA and CDR2 is FQGTGA. The CDR3 nucleotides read TGTGCCAGCAGCTTTATTGCCCAACAGGGGCCCCAGTACTTC. It yields the protein CASSFIAQQGPQYF.

The chain combines TRBV25-1 with TRBJ2-5, with a possible D match to TRBD2 (6 bases). Matching the DNA end better, TRBJ2-7 makes the J call doubtful. Germline CDR1 and CDR2: MGHDK and SYGVNS. CDR3 size: 13 residues. The DNA for the CDR3 is TGTGCCAGCAGCGAGCGGGCCACGTACGAGCAGTACTTC. Its translation is CASSERATYEQYF.

The V gene is TRBV23-1, the J gene TRBJ2-2; the D gene is possibly TRBD1 (6 bases). TRBV23-1 is treated as an ORF (open reading frame) with a function not yet certain. V shed 0 bases and J shed 1 base, with 12 bases lying between them. CDR3 size: 17 residues. CDR3: CASSQSVRTENTGELFF. Written as DNA, the CDR3 is TGCGCCAGCAGTCAATCCGTCAGGACAGAGAACACCGGGGAGCTGTTTTTT.

This clone was picked up a small number of times. The gene calls are TRBV6-1 and TRBJ1-5; 7 nucleotides agree with TRBD1. Germline V gene data show CDR1 as MNHNS and CDR2 as SASEGT. Trimming at V came to 3 bases and at J to 1 base, leaving 9 bases not matched to a gene. The CDR3 has 17 residues. The CDR3 loop is CASSDFRGGISNQPQHF. CDR3 bases: TGTGCCAGCAGTGATTTTCGAGGGGGCATAAGCAATCAGCCCCAGCATTTT.

This clone appeared a single time. The rearrangement joins TRBV7-2 to TRBJ1-6, with D maybe TRBD1 (6 bases). The CDR3 has 15 residues. The germline V gene encodes CDR1 SGHTA and CDR2 FQGNSA. V lost 1 base and J 10 bases, leaving 14 bases between the germline ends. CDR3 protein: CASSLVRGAYSPLHF. CDR3 sequence (DNA): TGTGCCAGCAGCTTAGTTCGGGGGGCTTACTCACCCCTCCACTTT. The full variable domain, in which reference TRBV7-2 and TRBJ1-6 provide the parts outside the CDR3, is GAGVSQSPSNKVTEKGKDVELRCDPISGHTALYWYRQSLGQGLEFLIYFQGNSAPDKSGLPSDRFSAERTGGSVSTLTIQRTQQEDSAVYLCASSLVRGAYSPLHFGNGTRLTVT.

The chain has TRBV4-2 and TRBJ1-4; D possibly corresponds to TRBD1 (5 bases). Between the trimmed V and J ends, which lost 1 base and 8 bases, there was a span of 11 bases. Germline CDR1 and CDR2: LGHNA and YNFKEQ. The CDR3 has 14 amino acids. CDR3 bases: TGTGCCAGCAGCCAAGTTGGGGGATCGGAAAAACTGTTTTTT. Translating gives CASSQVGGSEKLFF.

This chain uses TRBV6-5 with TRBJ1-1; D is ambiguous. V was pared by 6 bases and J by 6 bases, with 20 bases between. Germline V gene data show CDR1 as MNHEY and CDR2 as SVGAGI. The CDR3 is 15 residues long. The CDR3 region has the DNA TGTGCCAGCAGGAGAGGAACCTCCGTCGTCGCTGAAGCTTTCTTT. Translated, it gives CASRRGTSVVAEAFF.